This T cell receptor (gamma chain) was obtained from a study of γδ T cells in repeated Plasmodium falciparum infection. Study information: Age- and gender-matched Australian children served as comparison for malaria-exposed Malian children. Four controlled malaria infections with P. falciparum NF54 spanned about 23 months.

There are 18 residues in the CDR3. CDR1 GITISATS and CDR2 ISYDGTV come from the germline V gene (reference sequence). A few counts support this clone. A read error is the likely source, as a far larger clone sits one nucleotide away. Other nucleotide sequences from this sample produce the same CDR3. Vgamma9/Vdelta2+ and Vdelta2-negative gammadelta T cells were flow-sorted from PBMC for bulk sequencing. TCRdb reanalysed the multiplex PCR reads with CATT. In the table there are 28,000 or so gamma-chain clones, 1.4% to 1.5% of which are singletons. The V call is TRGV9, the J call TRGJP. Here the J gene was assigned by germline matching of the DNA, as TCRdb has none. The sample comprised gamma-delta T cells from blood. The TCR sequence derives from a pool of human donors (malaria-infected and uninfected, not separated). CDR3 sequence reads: CALWEPWRQELGKKIKVF. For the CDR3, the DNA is TGTGCCCTGTGGGAACCCTGGCGGCAAGAGTTGGGCAAAAAAATCAAGGTATTT.